The table lists the clone carrying this T cell receptor (beta chain) with a few counts. The data originate from a study of patients and donors after allogeneic stem cell transplantation. TCRdb called the RT-PCR reads again in MiXCR, with one record for every CDR3 protein. The profile shows some 960,000 distinct CDR3 sequences, roughly 17% of them singletons. Trimming pared 8 bases from V and 3 bases from J, leaving 11 bases between. The CDR3 is 12 residues long. CDR1 is ENHRY and CDR2 is SYGVKD in the germline V gene. This chain connects TRBV10-3 to TRBJ2-7; TRBD1 might be the D (5 bases). The receptor's source is a human donor who was either an allogeneic HSCT recipient or a stem cell or donor lymphocyte infusion donor (not recorded which). It is not recorded whose cells these are; they may come from a transplant donor. What was sequenced was blood, either unsorted or a sorted T cell fraction (not recorded which). CDR3 sequence reads: CAIQDNDYEQYF. The CDR3 region has the DNA TGTGCCATCCAGGACAATGACTACGAGCAGTACTTC.